The clone carrying this T cell receptor (beta chain) appeared a few times. Researchers amplified the TCR beta CDR3 regions from RNA transcripts. HTBI primers were used for first-round RT-PCR of the TCR CDR3. TCRdb used MiXCR to reprocess the multiplex PCR reads, holding one entry per CDR3 protein. The profile covers a few hundred thousand distinct CDR3 sequences, with about an eighth appearing a single time and 34% taken by the ten largest. The data stem from a study of T cells in Graves' hyperthyroidism and ophthalmopathy. Cells are PBMCs isolated from around 10 ml of fresh blood. The CDR3 runs 14 residues. Between the trimmed V and J ends, which lost 3 bases and 8 bases, there was a span of 14 bases. Germline V CDR1 and CDR2: KGHSH, LQKENI.

The chain carries TRBV18 and TRBJ2-1, with a tentative D call TRBD1 (7 bases). Sequenced input: blood. This sequence originates from a woman aged 35 to 49 with Graves' ophthalmopathy. The CDR3 DNA is TGTGCCAGCTCACCTCTCACAGGGGAGGATGAGCAGTTCTTC. Translating gives CASSPLTGEDEQFF.